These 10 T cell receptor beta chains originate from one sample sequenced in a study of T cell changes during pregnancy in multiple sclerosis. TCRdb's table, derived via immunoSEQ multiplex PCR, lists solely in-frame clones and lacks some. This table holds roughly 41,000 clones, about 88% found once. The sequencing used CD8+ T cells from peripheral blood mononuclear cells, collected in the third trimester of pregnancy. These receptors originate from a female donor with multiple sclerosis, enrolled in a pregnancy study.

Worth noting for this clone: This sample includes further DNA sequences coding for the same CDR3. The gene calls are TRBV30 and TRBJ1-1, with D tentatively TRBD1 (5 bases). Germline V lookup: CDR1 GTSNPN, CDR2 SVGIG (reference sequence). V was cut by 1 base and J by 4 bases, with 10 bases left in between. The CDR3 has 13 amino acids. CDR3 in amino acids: CAWSAGGGTEAFF. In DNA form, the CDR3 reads TGTGCCTGGAGTGCGGGGGGGGGCACTGAAGCTTTCTTT.

This CDR3 reads CASSSTRGLRTEAFF. Written as DNA, the CDR3 is TGTGCCAGCAGCTCGACGAGGGGGCTCAGGACTGAAGCTTTCTTT. The chain uses TRBV7-6 and TRBJ1-1; 7 bases match TRBD1. This CDR3 contains 15 residues. Per the germline V gene, CDR1 is SGHVS and CDR2 is FNYEAQ. V dropped 4 bases and J dropped 5; count of bases not matched to a gene: 10.

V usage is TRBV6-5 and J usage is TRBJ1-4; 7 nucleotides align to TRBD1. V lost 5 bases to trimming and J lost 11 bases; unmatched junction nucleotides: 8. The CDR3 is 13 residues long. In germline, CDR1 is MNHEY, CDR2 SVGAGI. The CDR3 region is CASSPSKGAKLFF. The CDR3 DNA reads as TGTGCCAGCAGTCCTTCGAAGGGGGCTAAACTGTTTTTT.

CDR3 sequence: CASNWDTNQPQHF. CDR3 nucleotide sequence: TGTGCCAGCAATTGGGACACAAATCAGCCCCAGCATTTT. The V gene is TRBV6-6, the J gene TRBJ1-5, with D possibly matching TRBD1 (6 bases). The germline V and J ends were trimmed by 7 bases and 4 bases, with 11 bases remaining between them. Germline values: CDR1 MNHNY, CDR2 SVGAGI (reference sequence). The CDR3 is made up of 13 amino acids.

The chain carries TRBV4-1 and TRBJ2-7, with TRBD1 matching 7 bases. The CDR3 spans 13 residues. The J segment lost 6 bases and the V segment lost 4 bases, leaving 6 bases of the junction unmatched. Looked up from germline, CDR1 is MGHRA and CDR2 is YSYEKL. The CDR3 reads CASSLERGLEQYF. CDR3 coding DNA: TGCGCCAGCAGCCTGGAGAGGGGGCTCGAGCAGTACTTC.

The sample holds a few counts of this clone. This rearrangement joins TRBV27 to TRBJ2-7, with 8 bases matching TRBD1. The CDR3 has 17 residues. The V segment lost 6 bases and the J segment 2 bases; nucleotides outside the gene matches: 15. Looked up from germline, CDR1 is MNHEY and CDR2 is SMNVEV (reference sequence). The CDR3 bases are TGTGCCAGCAGCTCCTGGCGGTCCGGGACAGGAGCCTACGAGCAGTACTTC. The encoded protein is CASSSWRSGTGAYEQYF.

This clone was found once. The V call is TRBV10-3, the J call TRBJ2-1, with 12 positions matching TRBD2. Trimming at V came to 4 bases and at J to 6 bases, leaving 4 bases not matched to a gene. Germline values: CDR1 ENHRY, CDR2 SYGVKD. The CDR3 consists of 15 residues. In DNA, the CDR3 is TGTGCCATCAGTGGACTAGCGGGGGCCCTCAATGAGCAGTTCTTC. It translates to CAISGLAGALNEQFF.

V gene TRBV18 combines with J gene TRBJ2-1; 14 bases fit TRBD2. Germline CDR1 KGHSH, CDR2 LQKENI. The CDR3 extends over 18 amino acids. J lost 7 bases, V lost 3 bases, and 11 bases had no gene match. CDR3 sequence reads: CASSPGTSGGFRANEQFF. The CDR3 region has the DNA TGTGCCAGCTCACCTGGGACTAGCGGGGGTTTTAGGGCGAATGAGCAGTTCTTC.

CDR3 residues: CSVDNRDRGVNEQFF. CDR3 sequence (DNA): TGCAGCGTTGATAACCGGGACAGGGGTGTAAATGAGCAGTTCTTC. This chain uses TRBV29-1 with TRBJ2-1, with TRBD1 matching over 10 bases. The germline gives CDR1 SQVTM, CDR2 ANQGSEA. With 3 bases clipped from V and 7 bases from J, the junction kept 9 bases outside the gene matches. The CDR3 sequence is 15 residues long.

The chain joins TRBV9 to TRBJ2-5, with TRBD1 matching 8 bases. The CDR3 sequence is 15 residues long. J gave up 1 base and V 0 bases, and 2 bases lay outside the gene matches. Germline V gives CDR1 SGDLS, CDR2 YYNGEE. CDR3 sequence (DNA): TGTGCCAGCAGCGTAGAGGGGACAGGCCAAGAGACCCAGTACTTC. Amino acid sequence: CASSVEGTGQETQYF. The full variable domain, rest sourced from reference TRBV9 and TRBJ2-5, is DSGVTQTPKHLITATGQRVTLRCSPRSGDLSVYWYQQSLDQGLQFLIQYYNGEERAKGNILERFSAQQFPDLHSELNLSSLELGDSALYFCASSVEGTGQETQYFGPGTRLLVL.